This T cell receptor (beta chain) was identified during a study of T cells in Graves' hyperthyroidism and ophthalmopathy. The source material, RNA transcripts, was used to amplify TCR beta CDR3 regions. The HTBI primer set served for first-round RT-PCR of the TCR CDR3. One entry per CDR3 protein, called by TCRdb with MiXCR from the multiplex PCR reads. The table includes about 840,000 distinct CDR3 sequences, 38% detected once. This clonotype was counted many times. The ends were cut back, 3 bases at V and 4 bases at J, with 6 bases in the middle. CDR3 length equals 12 residues. CDR1 and CDR2 (germline): SEHNR, FQNEAQ (reference sequence).

The clonotype comes from a man aged 18 to 35 with Graves' hyperthyroidism. The sequencing input was blood. The V and J genes are TRBV7-9 and TRBJ2-5; D is unresolved. The CDR3 sequence is CASSFGPETQYF. The CDR3 DNA reads as TGTGCCAGCAGCTTTGGCCCAGAGACCCAGTACTTC.